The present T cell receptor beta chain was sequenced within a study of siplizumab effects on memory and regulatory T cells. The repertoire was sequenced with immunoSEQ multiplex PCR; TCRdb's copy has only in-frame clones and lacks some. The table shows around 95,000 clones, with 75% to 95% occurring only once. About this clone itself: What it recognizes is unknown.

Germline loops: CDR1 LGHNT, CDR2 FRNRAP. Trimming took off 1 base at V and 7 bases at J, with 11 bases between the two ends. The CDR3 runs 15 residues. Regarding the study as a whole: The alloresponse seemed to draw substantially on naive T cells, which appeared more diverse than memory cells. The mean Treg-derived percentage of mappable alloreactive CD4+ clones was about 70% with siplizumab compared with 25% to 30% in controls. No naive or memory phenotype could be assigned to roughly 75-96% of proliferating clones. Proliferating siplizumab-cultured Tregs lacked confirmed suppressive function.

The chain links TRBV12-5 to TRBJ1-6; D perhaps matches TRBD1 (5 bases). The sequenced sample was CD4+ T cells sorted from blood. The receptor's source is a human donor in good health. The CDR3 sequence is CASGLGAGLNSPLHF. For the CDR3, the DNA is TGTGCTAGTGGTTTGGGGGCAGGGTTGAATTCACCCCTCCACTTT. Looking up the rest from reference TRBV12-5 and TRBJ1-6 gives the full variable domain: DARVTQTPRHKVTEMGQEVTMRCQPILGHNTVFWYRQTMMQGLELLAYFRNRAPLDDSGMPKDRFSAEMPDATLATLKIQPSEPRDSAVYFCASGLGAGLNSPLHFGNGTRLTVT.